This T cell receptor beta chain was sequenced in a study of T cell responses to AZD1222 COVID-19 vaccine. General observations from the study: Just a handful of AZD1222 recipients were seropositive at baseline.

Trimming left V 4 bases short and J 5 bases short, with 14 bases between. CDR1 is MGHRA, CDR2 YSYEKL, per germline. This CDR3 has 14 amino acids. About this clone itself: The target antigen is unknown.

Sequencing used immunoSEQ multiplex PCR; TCRdb keeps in-frame clones, though not all of them. Of about 150,000 clones listed, approximately 92% are singletons. This TCR was sampled from an adult who received the AZD1222 COVID-19 vaccine. This specimen consisted of peripheral blood, obtained 28 days after the second AZD1222 dose. The V call is TRBV4-1, the J call TRBJ1-2, with a tentative D call TRBD1 (5 bases). The CDR3 bases are TGCGCCAGCAGCCCTCCGGCAGGGAGGTATGGCTACACCTTC. Translated: CASSPPAGRYGYTF.